This section outlines one T cell receptor (beta chain) sequence together with its context. Germline V gives CDR1 WSHSY, CDR2 SAAADI. The length of the CDR3 is 12 residues. V was trimmed by 10 bases and J by 4 bases, leaving 12 bases between them. This specimen comes from a study of shared clonotypes between healthy human individuals. Only in-frame clones appear in the TCRdb table, and some are missing; sequencing was by immunoSEQ multiplex PCR. Altogether 2 million to 3 million clones are present, around 94% being singletons, with the ten largest covering around 0.14%. Sequenced input: naive CD4+ T cells sorted from blood. Specified subset: CD45RA+ positively selected. The sequence was collected from a man aged 18 to 30 in good health. The rearrangement joins TRBV10-2 to TRBJ2-3, with D perhaps TRBD1 (6 bases). The CDR3 region has the DNA TGCGCCACCTCAGGGGTGGCAGATACGCAGTATTTT. This sequence encodes CATSGVADTQYF.